A selection of T cell receptor beta chains follows, all from one sample in a study of CD8+ T cells in alopecia areata. Sequencing was performed with immunoSEQ multiplex PCR; in TCRdb, only in-frame clones are kept and a portion is missing. The table lists 150,000 to 200,000 clones, 65% of them singletons. Sequenced material: CD4+ T cells sorted from blood, taken at week 4, from a patient treated with tofacitinib. The source of these receptors is a human donor with alopecia areata. Each CDR3 is given with its conserved first and last residue. D genes are given only for firm matches. Clone size is given for some rows only: seen once, a few or many times, or a class if the clone is expanded.

.	TRBD1	TRBV27	TRBJ2-1	CASRRQGARNEQFF	TGTGCCAGCAGACGACAGGGGGCGCGAAATGAGCAGTTCTTC
.	.	TRBV5-1	TRBJ1-4	CASSSGITNEKLFF	TGCGCCAGCAGCTCAGGCATCACTAATGAAAAACTGTTTTTT
.	.	TRBV30	TRBJ1-3	CAWKNAENTIYF	TGTGCCTGGAAGAACGCGGAAAACACCATATATTTT
few	TRBD1	TRBV14	TRBJ2-7	CASSPLGTGGVYEQYF	TGTGCCAGCAGCCCGCTCGGGACAGGGGGCGTCTACGAGCAGTACTTC
few	TRBD1	TRBV7-9	TRBJ2-1	CASSTLRGSSYNEQFF	TGTGCCAGCAGCACTCTCAGGGGGAGCTCCTACAATGAGCAGTTCTTC
.	TRBD1	TRBV29-1	TRBJ1-1	CSAGTGVGTEAFF	TGCAGCGCCGGGACAGGGGTAGGTACTGAAGCTTTCTTT
.	.	TRBV29-1	TRBJ1-5	CSVQDERQPQHF	TGCAGCGTTCAGGACGAGCGTCAGCCCCAGCATTTT
.	.	TRBV2	TRBJ1-6	CASSVGQRDSRSPLHF	TGTGCCAGCAGTGTGGGGCAGCGGGATTCGAGGTCACCCCTCCACTTT
once	.	TRBV10-3	TRBJ1-1	CAISEGGHPNTEAFF	TGTGCCATCAGTGAGGGAGGACACCCGAACACTGAAGCTTTCTTT
few	.	TRBV7-2	TRBJ2-6	CATDSSGANVLTF	TGTGCCACAGACAGTTCTGGGGCCAACGTCCTGACTTTC
.	TRBD1	TRBV7-8	TRBJ2-1	CASSLVTGVGYNEQFF	TGTGCCAGCAGCTTAGTCACAGGGGTCGGATACAATGAGCAGTTCTTC
once	TRBD1	TRBV30	TRBJ1-6	CAWSELAQGDSPLHF	TGTGCCTGGAGCGAGCTCGCGCAGGGGGATTCACCCCTCCACTTT
.	TRBD1	TRBV30	TRBJ1-3	CAWSPTDRAGNTIYF	TGTGCCTGGAGTCCTACGGACAGGGCTGGAAACACCATATATTTT
.	.	TRBV2	TRBJ2-2	CASSLQGSRGELFF	TGTGCCAGCAGTCTACAGGGTAGCCGCGGGGAGCTGTTTTTT
.	.	TRBV30	TRBJ1-1	CAWKGGTEAFF	TGTGCCTGGAAAGGTGGCACTGAAGCTTTCTTT
.	TRBD1	TRBV2	TRBJ2-4	CASRRDRAKNIQYF	TGTGCCAGCAGACGGGACAGGGCAAAAAACATTCAGTACTTC
few	.	TRBV29-1	TRBJ1-2	CSVITVGSNYGYTF	TGCAGCGTGATAACTGTCGGAAGCAACTATGGCTACACCTTC
.	.	TRBV5-1	TRBJ2-7	CASSSTVDFYEQYF	TGCGCCAGCAGCTCGACAGTGGATTTCTACGAGCAGTACTTC
few	.	TRBV27	TRBJ1-1	CAISRAEAFF	TGTGCCATCTCGAGGGCTGAAGCTTTCTTT
.	TRBD2	TRBV29-1	TRBJ2-1	CSALTPTSGGSYNEQFF	TGCAGCGCCCTCACTCCGACTAGCGGGGGGTCCTACAATGAGCAGTTCTTC
.	.	TRBV4-1	TRBJ1-2	CASSQQGDYGYTF	TGCGCCAGCAGCCAACAAGGGGACTATGGCTACACCTTC
.	.	TRBV25-1	TRBJ1-5	CASSEERNQPQHF	TGTGCCAGCAGTGAAGAGAGGAATCAGCCCCAGCATTTT